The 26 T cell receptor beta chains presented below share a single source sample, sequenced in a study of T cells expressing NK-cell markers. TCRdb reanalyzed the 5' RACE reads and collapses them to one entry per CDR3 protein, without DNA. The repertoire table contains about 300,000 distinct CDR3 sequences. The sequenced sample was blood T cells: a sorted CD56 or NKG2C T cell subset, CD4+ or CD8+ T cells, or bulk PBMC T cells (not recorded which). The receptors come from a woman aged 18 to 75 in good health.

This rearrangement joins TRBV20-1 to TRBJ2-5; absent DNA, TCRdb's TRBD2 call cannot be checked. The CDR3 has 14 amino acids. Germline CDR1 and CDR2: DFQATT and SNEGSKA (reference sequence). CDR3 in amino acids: CSARLGPSPETQYF.

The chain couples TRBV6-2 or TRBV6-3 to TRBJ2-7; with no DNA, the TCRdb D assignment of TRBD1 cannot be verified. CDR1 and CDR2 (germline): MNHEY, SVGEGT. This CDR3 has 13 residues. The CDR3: CASTRGDTYEQYF.

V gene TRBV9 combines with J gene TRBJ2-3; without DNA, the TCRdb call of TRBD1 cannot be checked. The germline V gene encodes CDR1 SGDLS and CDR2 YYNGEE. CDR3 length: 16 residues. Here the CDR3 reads CASSVVTGPVIDTQYF.

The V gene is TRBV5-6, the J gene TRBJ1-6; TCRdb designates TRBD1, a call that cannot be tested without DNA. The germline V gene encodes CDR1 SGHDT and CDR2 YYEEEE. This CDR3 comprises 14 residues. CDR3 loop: CASRLRDRASPLHF.

The CDR3 spells CASSSGVGEAFF. The chain has TRBV7-2 and TRBJ1-1; TCRdb designates TRBD1, a call that cannot be tested without DNA. This CDR3 region has 12 residues. The germline V gene has CDR1 SGHTA and CDR2 FQGNSA.

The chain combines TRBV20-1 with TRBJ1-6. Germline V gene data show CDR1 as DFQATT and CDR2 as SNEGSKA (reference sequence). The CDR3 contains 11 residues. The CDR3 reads CSARTLEPPHF.

The CDR3 loop reads CASTQRRELFF. The chain combines TRBV19 with TRBJ2-2. The CDR3 extends over 11 amino acids. Germline V gives CDR1 LNHDA, CDR2 SQIVND (reference sequence).

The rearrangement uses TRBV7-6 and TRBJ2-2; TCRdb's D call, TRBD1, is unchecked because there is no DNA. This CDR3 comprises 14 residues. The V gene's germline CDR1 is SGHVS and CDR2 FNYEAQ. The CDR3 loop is CASSQAANTGELFF.

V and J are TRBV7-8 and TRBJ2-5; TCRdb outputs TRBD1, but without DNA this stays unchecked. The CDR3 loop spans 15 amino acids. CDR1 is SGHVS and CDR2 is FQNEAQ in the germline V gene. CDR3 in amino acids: CANSFYQGIQETQYF.

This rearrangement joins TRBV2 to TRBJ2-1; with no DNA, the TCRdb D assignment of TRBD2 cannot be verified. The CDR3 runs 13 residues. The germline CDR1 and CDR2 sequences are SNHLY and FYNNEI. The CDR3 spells CASTPISENEQFF.

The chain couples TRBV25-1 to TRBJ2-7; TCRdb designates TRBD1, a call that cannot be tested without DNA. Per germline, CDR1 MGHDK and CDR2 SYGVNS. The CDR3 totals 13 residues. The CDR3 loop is CASSAGAAGEQYF.

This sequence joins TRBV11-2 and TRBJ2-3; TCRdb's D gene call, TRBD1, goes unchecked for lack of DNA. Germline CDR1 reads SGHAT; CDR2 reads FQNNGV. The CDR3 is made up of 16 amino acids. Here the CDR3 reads CASSPYTYSGTDTQYF.

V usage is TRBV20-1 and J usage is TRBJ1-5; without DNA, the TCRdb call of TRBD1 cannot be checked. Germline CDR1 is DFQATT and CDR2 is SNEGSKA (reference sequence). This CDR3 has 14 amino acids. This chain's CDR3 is CSAPSRGGNQPQHF.

CDR3: CSVQHLVNTEAFF. This sequence joins TRBV29-1 and TRBJ1-1. The CDR3 covers 13 residues. Germline-derived CDR1 and CDR2 are SQVTM and ANQGSEA.

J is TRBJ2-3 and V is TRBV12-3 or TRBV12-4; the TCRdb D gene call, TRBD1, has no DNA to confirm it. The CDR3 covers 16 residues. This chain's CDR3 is CASSRIGTLSTDTQYF.

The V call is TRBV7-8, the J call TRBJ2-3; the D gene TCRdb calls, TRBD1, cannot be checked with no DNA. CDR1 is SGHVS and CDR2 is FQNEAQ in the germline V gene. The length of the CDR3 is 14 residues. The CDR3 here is CASSSMGGAGTQYF. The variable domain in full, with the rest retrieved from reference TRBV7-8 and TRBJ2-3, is GAGVSQSPRYKVAKRGQDVALRCDPISGHVSLFWYQQALGQGPEFLTYFQNEAQLDKSGLPSDRFFAERPEGSVSTLKIQRTQQEDSAVYLCASSSMGGAGTQYFGPGTRLTVL.

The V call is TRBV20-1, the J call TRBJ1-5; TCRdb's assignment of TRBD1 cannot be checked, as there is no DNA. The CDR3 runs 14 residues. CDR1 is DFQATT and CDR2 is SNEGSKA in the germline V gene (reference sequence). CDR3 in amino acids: CSAPGEVANQPQHF.

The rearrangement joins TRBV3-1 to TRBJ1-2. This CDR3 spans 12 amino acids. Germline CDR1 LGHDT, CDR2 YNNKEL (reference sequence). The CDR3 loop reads CASSQGAYGYTF. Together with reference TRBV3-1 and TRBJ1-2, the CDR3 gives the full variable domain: DTAVSQTPKYLVTQMGNDKSIKCEQNLGHDTMYWYKQDSKKFLKIMFSYNNKELIINETVPNRFSPKSPDKAHLNLHINSLELGDSAVYFCASSQGAYGYTFGSGTRLTVV.

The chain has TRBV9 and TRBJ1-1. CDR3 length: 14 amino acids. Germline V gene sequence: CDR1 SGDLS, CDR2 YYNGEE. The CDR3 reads CASSALPANTEAFF.

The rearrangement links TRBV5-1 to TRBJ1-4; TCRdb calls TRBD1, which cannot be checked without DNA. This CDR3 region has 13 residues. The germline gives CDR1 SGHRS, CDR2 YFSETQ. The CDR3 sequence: CASRGTGGEKLFF.

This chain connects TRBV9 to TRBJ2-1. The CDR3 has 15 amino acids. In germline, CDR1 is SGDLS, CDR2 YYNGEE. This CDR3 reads CASSIDQNSYNEQFF. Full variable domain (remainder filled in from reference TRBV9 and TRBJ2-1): DSGVTQTPKHLITATGQRVTLRCSPRSGDLSVYWYQQSLDQGLQFLIQYYNGEERAKGNILERFSAQQFPDLHSELNLSSLELGDSALYFCASSIDQNSYNEQFFGPGTRLTVL.

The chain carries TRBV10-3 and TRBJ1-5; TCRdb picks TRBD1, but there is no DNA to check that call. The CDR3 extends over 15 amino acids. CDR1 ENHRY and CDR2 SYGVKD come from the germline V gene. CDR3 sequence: CAISESPGGNQPQHF.

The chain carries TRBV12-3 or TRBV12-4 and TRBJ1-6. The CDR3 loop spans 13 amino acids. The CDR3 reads CASSPLQNSPLHF.

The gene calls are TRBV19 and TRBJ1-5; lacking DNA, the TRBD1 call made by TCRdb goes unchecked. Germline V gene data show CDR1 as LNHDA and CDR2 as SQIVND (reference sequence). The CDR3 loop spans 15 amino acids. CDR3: CASTLGQNYNQPQHF. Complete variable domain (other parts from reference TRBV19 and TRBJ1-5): DGGITQSPKYLFRKEGQNVTLSCEQNLNHDAMYWYRQDPGQGLRLIYYSQIVNDFQKGDIAEGYSVSREKKESFPLTVTSAQKNPTAFYLCASTLGQNYNQPQHFGDGTRLSIL.

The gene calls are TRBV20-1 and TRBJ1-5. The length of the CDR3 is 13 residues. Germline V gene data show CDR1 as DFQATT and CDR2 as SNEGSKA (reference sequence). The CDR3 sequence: CSVARLSNQPQHF.

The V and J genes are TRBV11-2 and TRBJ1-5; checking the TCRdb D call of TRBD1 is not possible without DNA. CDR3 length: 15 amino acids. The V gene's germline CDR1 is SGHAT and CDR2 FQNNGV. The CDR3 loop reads CASSSLPQGNQPQHF.